The 13 T cell receptor beta chains below come from one sample, sequenced in a study of blood T cells in healthy people across ages. Together with a sample-barcoded 5' primer, a J-beta primer mix was included in a second PCR lasting about 6 to 11 cycles. TCRdb independently ran MiXCR on the 5' RACE reads; one entry per CDR3 protein. The sample records 920,000 or so distinct CDR3 sequences, 40% to 55% being singletons. The sample taken for sequencing was blood. The receptors were gathered from a woman aged 55-70 years in good health.

The chain joins TRBV7-7 to TRBJ2-4, with 7 bases lining up with TRBD1. Germline CDR1 is SSHAT and CDR2 is FNYEAQ (reference sequence). This CDR3 region has 18 residues. V trimming: 4 bases; J trimming: 0 bases; junction bases outside the gene matches: 12. The CDR3 loop is CASSSGTVQYGAKNIQYF. As DNA, the CDR3 is TGTGCCAGCAGCTCCGGGACAGTTCAATACGGAGCCAAAAACATTCAGTACTTC.

In its sample, this clonotype was seen a few times. The chain combines TRBV6-1 with TRBJ2-3; the D gene is possibly TRBD2 (6 bases). The CDR3 has 16 amino acids. Trimming removed 5 bases from V and 1 base from J, with 16 bases in between. The germline V gene encodes CDR1 MNHNS and CDR2 SASEGT. This CDR3 reads CASSNGNRGGTDTQYF. As DNA, the CDR3 is TGTGCCAGCAGTAATGGGAACCGCGGGGGCACAGATACGCAGTATTTT.

This clonotype was detected only a few times. The chain has TRBV20-1 and TRBJ2-7; the D gene is possibly TRBD1 (5 bases). The V end lost 0 bases, the J end lost 3 bases, and 12 bases lay between the germline ends. This CDR3 contains 14 residues. Germline CDR1 reads DFQATT; CDR2 reads SNEGSKA (reference sequence). CDR3 amino acids: CSARDWGNHYEQYF. CDR3 DNA sequence: TGCAGTGCTAGAGATTGGGGCAATCACTACGAGCAGTACTTC.

The chain combines TRBV7-2 with TRBJ2-7; 12 bases are shared with TRBD2. CDR1 and CDR2 from the germline V gene are SGHTA and FQGNSA. J lost 5 bases, V lost 1 base, and 18 bases had no gene match. This CDR3 has 20 amino acids. The CDR3 region has the DNA TGTGCCAGCAGCTTAGTGAAGTTCCCAGGGCGGACTAGCGGGATCCACGAGCAGTACTTC. The encoded protein is CASSLVKFPGRTSGIHEQYF.

About this clonotype itself: An end of the junction does not agree with germline; a read error may underlie this. The gene calls are TRBV27 and TRBJ1-2; 8 bases match TRBD1. Germline V CDR1 and CDR2: MNHEY, SMNVEV (reference sequence). This CDR3 is 17 amino acids long. CDR3 protein: CASSTKSRPGQAFGCTF. The DNA for the CDR3 is TGTGCCAGCAGCACAAAGTCTAGACCGGGACAGGCCTTTGGCTGCACCTTC.

The V call is TRBV11-2, the J call TRBJ2-7; 9 positions agree with TRBD1. J gave up 10 bases and V 4 bases, and 14 bases lay outside the gene matches. The CDR3 spans 15 residues. The germline V gene has CDR1 SGHAT and CDR2 FQNNGV. The CDR3 sequence is CASSSRDRVLKAQYF. Here the CDR3 DNA reads TGTGCCAGCAGCTCCCGGGACAGGGTTCTAAAGGCCCAGTACTTC. Looking up the rest from reference TRBV11-2 and TRBJ2-7 gives the full variable domain: EAGVAQSPRYKIIEKRQSVAFWCNPISGHATLYWYQQILGQGPKLLIQFQNNGVVDDSQLPKDRFSAERLKGVDSTLKIQPAKLEDSAVYLCASSSRDRVLKAQYFGPGTRLTVT.

This clonotype came up once. The gene calls are TRBV2 and TRBJ1-4; D may be TRBD1 (5 bases). Germline values: CDR1 SNHLY, CDR2 FYNNEI. The germline V and J ends were trimmed by 5 bases and 7 bases, with 11 bases remaining between them. The CDR3 covers 13 residues. The CDR3 nucleotides read TGTGCCAGCAGTCTCCGACAGATTGAAAAACTGTTTTTT. It codes for CASSLRQIEKLFF.

The table lists this clonotype with a few counts. The chain joins TRBV28 to TRBJ2-7; tentatively, D is TRBD2 (5 bases). Looked up from germline, CDR1 is MDHEN and CDR2 is SYDVKM. The V and J ends lost 2 bases and 3 bases respectively, with 11 bases between them. CDR3 length equals 14 residues. CDR3 bases: TGTGCCAGCAGTTTAACGGGAATGGGCTACGAGCAGTACTTC. Encoded protein: CASSLTGMGYEQYF.

This clonotype was counted a few times. The chain carries TRBV12-3 or TRBV12-4 and TRBJ2-7; D is unresolved. V lost 3 bases to trimming and J lost 2 bases, with 11 bases between them. This CDR3 has 14 residues. CDR3 protein: CASSFREQAYEQYF. The CDR3, as DNA: TGTGCCAGCAGTTTTAGGGAACAAGCCTACGAGCAGTACTTC.

V gene TRBV3-1 combines with J gene TRBJ2-7; D may correspond to TRBD1 or TRBD2 (6 bases each). Germline CDR1 reads LGHDT; CDR2 reads YNNKEL (reference sequence). The length of the CDR3 is 15 residues. Trimming took 6 bases from V and 3 from J, leaving 18 bases between them. The CDR3 reads CASSPVPGAGYEQYF. As DNA, the CDR3 is TGTGCCAGCAGTCCTGTTCCGGGGGCGGGCTACGAGCAGTACTTC.

A single count supports this clonotype. The chain recombines TRBV15 with TRBJ2-3; 11 bases line up with TRBD2. From germline, CDR1 is LNHNV and CDR2 YYDKDF (reference sequence). This CDR3 contains 16 residues. J gave up 0 bases and V 11 bases, and 10 bases lay outside the gene matches. The CDR3 reads CAPIPTSGTSTDTQYF. In nucleotides, the CDR3 is TGTGCCCCCATTCCGACTAGCGGGACAAGCACAGATACGCAGTATTTT.

The chain carries TRBV6-5 and TRBJ1-6; D is unresolved. The CDR3 contains 14 residues. The germline CDR1 and CDR2 sequences are MNHEY and SVGAGI. V was trimmed by 0 bases and J by 9 bases, leaving 9 bases between them. CDR3 nucleotide sequence: TGTGCCAGCAGTTACTCAGGTTTTAGTTCACCCCTCCACTTT. This sequence encodes CASSYSGFSSPLHF.

This clonotype was seen only a few times. DNA of the CDR3: TGTGCCAGCTCACCCACATTGGGGTCAAGCACAGATACGCAGTATTTT. This sequence encodes CASSPTLGSSTDTQYF. The chain has TRBV18 and TRBJ2-3; D is undetermined. This CDR3 contains 16 residues. Germline V CDR1 and CDR2: KGHSH, LQKENI. V was cut by 3 bases and J by 0 bases, with 13 bases left in between.